This T cell receptor (beta chain) is drawn from a study of a mutant IDH1 vaccine in newly diagnosed glioma. Study at large: Previous care, which was radiotherapy, temozolomide, or both, most often involved both. Study conclusions and caveats: Any relationship between pseudoprogression and changes in top peripheral T cell clonotypes seemed absent.

Trimming took off 4 bases at V and 0 bases at J, with 8 bases between the two ends. From germline, CDR1 is LNHDA and CDR2 SQIVND (reference sequence). This CDR3 is built from 14 residues. Some clones are missing from TCRdb's copy, which holds only in-frame ones; the method was immunoSEQ multiplex PCR. The table records 55,000 to 65,000 clones, about four fifths of them present only once. Regarding time point: week 11, during vaccination. Doses of 300 ug of mutant IDH1 20-mer peptide were given with topical imiquimod. As for this clone: Its antigen is not identified.

The TCR comes from a man aged 50 to 60 with glioma. The chain joins TRBV19 to TRBJ2-3; D ambiguous. Sequences were derived from PBMCs, sampled from a glioma patient whose treatment included an IDH1 peptide vaccine. CDR3 amino acids: CASSKAVSTDTQYF. The CDR3 DNA reads TGTGCCAGTAGTAAGGCGGTTAGCACAGATACGCAGTATTTT. Variable domain in full (rest from reference TRBV19 and TRBJ2-3): DGGITQSPKYLFRKEGQNVTLSCEQNLNHDAMYWYRQDPGQGLRLIYYSQIVNDFQKGDIAEGYSVSREKKESFPLTVTSAQKNPTAFYLCASSKAVSTDTQYFGPGTRLTVL.